The clone carrying this T cell receptor beta chain rates as medium-sized. Antigen specificity is unknown. Multiplex touch-down PCR with TRB-A/B primers amplified rearranged V-D-J TRB sequences. Via MiXCR, TCRdb re-called the multiplex PCR reads, giving one row per CDR3 protein. The repertoire holds some 8,200 distinct CDR3 sequences, with about 30% as singletons. TCR beta rearrangements were amplified from peripheral blood genomic DNA. Trimming left V 2 bases short and J 3 bases short, with 4 bases between. The germline V gene has CDR1 LNHDA and CDR2 SQIVND (reference sequence). The CDR3 covers 12 residues. The data were obtained in a study of T cell repertoires in aging, cancer and after chemotherapy. Study-level points and caveats: Untreated cancer patients had significantly lower blood TCR diversity than age-matched healthy donors.

The sequence was collected from a human donor in good health. The sample comprised blood. V is TRBV19 and J is TRBJ2-5; D is undetermined. The DNA for the CDR3 is TGTGCCAGTAGTATACCGGAAGAGACCCAGTACTTC. Protein product: CASSIPEETQYF.